A single sample gave rise to the 9 T cell receptor beta chains below, sequenced in a study of neurological immune-mediated disorders. MiXCR, run by TCRdb on the 5' RACE reads, gives a single entry per CDR3 protein. Found here are tens of thousands of distinct CDR3 sequences, about 4.1% of them singletons; the top ten hold under 8.5%. Sequencing was performed on PBMCs. These receptors were collected from a man in his 60s with multiple sclerosis.

Many counts were recorded for this clonotype. At one end, the junction sequence differs from germline, possibly due to a read error. This chain connects TRBV5-1 to TRBJ2-3; D remains ambiguous. The germline V gene encodes CDR1 SGHRS and CDR2 YFSETQ. The CDR3 spans 12 residues. The CDR3 DNA is TGTGCCAGCAGCTTAGGTTACGATACGCAGTATTTT. Encoded protein: CASSLGYDTQYF.

The sample holds many counts of this clonotype. This sequence joins TRBV5-5 and TRBJ1-4; D is unresolved. Germline CDR1 is SGHKS and CDR2 is YYEKEE (reference sequence). The ends were cut back, 5 bases at V and 2 bases at J, with 10 bases in the middle. The CDR3 extends over 14 amino acids. This CDR3 is CASSVFGTNEKLFF. CDR3 DNA sequence: TGTGCCAGCAGTGTTTTCGGTACTAATGAAAAACTGTTTTTT.

This clonotype was observed many times. The CDR3: CASGREGAGGYTF. CDR3 DNA sequence: TGTGCCAGCGGACGCGAGGGGGCAGGTGGCTACACCTTC. This chain joins TRBV6-5 and TRBJ1-2; 7 bases fit TRBD1. CDR1 and CDR2 (germline): MNHEY, SVGAGI. Germline trimming cut 8 bases from V and 7 bases from J; bases unmatched to any gene: 10. CDR3 length: 13 residues.

Concerning this clonotype itself: This could be a read error, since a much larger clone is one nucleotide away. The chain employs TRBV7-9 and TRBJ2-4, with D uncertain. The V end lost 4 bases, the J end lost 8 bases, and 6 bases lay between the germline ends. This CDR3 has 11 amino acids. CDR1 and CDR2 from the germline V gene are SEHNR and FQNEAQ (reference sequence). CDR3 DNA sequence: TGTGCCAGCAGCTGTGAGGACATTCAGTACTTC. Amino acids: CASSCEDIQYF. The full variable domain, its missing parts supplied by reference TRBV7-9 and TRBJ2-4, is DTGVSQNPRHKITKRGQNVTFRCDPISEHNRLYWYRQTLGQGPEFLTYFQNEAQLEKSRLLSDRFSAERPKGSFSTLEIQRTEQGDSAMYLCASSCEDIQYFGAGTRLSVL.

This clonotype was seen ten or more times. This chain uses TRBV15 with TRBJ2-7, with D perhaps matching TRBD2 (5 bases). Germline values: CDR1 LNHNV, CDR2 YYDKDF (reference sequence). Trimming pared 0 bases from V and 3 bases from J, leaving 12 bases between. CDR3 length: 15 residues. The CDR3 DNA reads TGTGCCACCAGCAGAGATTACGAGGGTGGCTACGAGCAGTACTTC. Amino acids: CATSRDYEGGYEQYF.

This clonotype was detected only once. CDR3 DNA: TGTGCCAGCAGCCAAGAAGGTGGCGTAGATACGCAGTATTTT. Translating gives CASSQEGGVDTQYF. The rearrangement joins TRBV3-1 to TRBJ1-5; D remains unclear. The DNA matches TRBJ2-3 better at its end, which makes the J call doubtful. The germline V gene has CDR1 LGHDT and CDR2 YNNKEL (reference sequence). The CDR3 length is 14 residues.

This clonotype was picked up many times. The rearrangement uses TRBV5-1 and TRBJ2-5, with D possibly TRBD2 on 5 matching bases. The CDR3 covers 13 residues. V lost 4 bases and J lost 5, with 12 bases in between. The germline CDR1 and CDR2 sequences are SGHRS and YFSETQ. CDR3 residues: CASSPGWEETQYF. CDR3 sequence (DNA): TGCGCCAGCAGCCCAGGATGGGAGGAGACCCAGTACTTC.

This clonotype was seen repeatedly, ten times or more. The chain uses TRBV20-1 and TRBJ2-1; 11 bases line up with TRBD2. Germline CDR1 reads DFQATT; CDR2 reads SNEGSKA (reference sequence). The CDR3 extends over 15 amino acids. The ends lost 2 bases at V and 9 bases at J; junction bases unmatched: 9. The CDR3 DNA sequence: TGCAGTGCTAGATGGGTAGCGGGAGGGCCTGGTGAGCAGTTCTTC. Its protein is CSARWVAGGPGEQFF.

This clonotype was found many times. One end of the junction varies from germline; a read error may be responsible. V gene TRBV7-9 combines with J gene TRBJ2-1, with 10 bases matching TRBD2. Germline CDR1 is SEHNR and CDR2 is FQNEAQ (reference sequence). There are 14 residues in the CDR3. CDR3 protein: CASTLAGGQNEQFF. The CDR3 coding sequence is TGTGCCAGCACCTTAGCGGGAGGACAGAATGAGCAGTTCTTC.